This T cell receptor (beta chain) was documented in a study of long-term antiretroviral therapy in people with HIV (dated 2022 in TCRdb). General notes on the study: Collection of the earliest samples took place about a decade ahead of the 2015 WHO recommendation for immediate ART, at a time when ART was typically delayed until CD4 counts fell. A retrospective serial study tested whether changes in peripheral blood TRB repertoire composition and diversity were associated with ART initiation and durable HIV suppression. From some 30 adults with confirmed HIV infection, the cohort provided 192 cryopreserved PBMC samples, gathered serially across a mean of around 6 years (range 1-12). Of the 30 or so participants with HIV, approximately twelve were female. No cross-contamination during QIAcube processing turned up in test extractions that ran a monoclonal T-cell line alongside about 35 polyclonal samples.

Turning to this clone: This receptor's antigen is unknown. Per-base quality was not reported, and no clone a single base away is much larger than it.

Participants were included only if at least one PBMC sample before ART initiation and at least two post-ART samples were available. Every participant with HIV received treatment in the United States of America. Cryopreserved samples of about 0.9-11 million PBMC were thawed and washed before DNA extraction. At the time of the earliest PBMC sample, participants with HIV were aged between about 20 and 55 years. Each participant contributed PBMC samples from 1-4 timepoints before ART initiation and 2-8 timepoints after ART initiation, with a median of 7 samples. Serial HIV viral load, CD4+ T-cell count, ART history and demographic data were obtained for every participant. Using a Qiagen kit on a QIAcube, genomic DNA was extracted from unsorted PBMC, with samples processed in batches of 12. The immunoSEQ hsTCRB v3.0 assay was used at survey level resolution for TRB variable region sequencing. A depth of roughly 40,000-50,000 T-cell genomes per sample was targeted for TRB sequencing. Pooled TRB libraries were sequenced on an Illumina MiSeq with a v3 150-cycle kit. The paper's data handling went like this. Analysis of repertoires was carried out in R inside a reproducible Nextflow workflow spanning QC, data transformation and analysis. Custom analyses were implemented in LymphoSeq2, an R package for AIRR-Seq data exploration. Several samples that yielded fewer than 5000 total TRB sequences were excluded, so that 150 to 200 HIV repertoires were analyzed. Of the approximately 190 retained HIV repertoires, approximately 60 were collected before and 129 after ART initiation. Repertoires were downsampled to 5000 TRB nucleotide sequences, and summary statistics were averaged over 100 downsampling iterations. The analysis kept only TRB sequences whose CDR3 regions were at least seven amino acids long. Two measures captured diversity: a Shannon entropy-derived clonality score and the Gini coefficient. In the repertoire networks, any two of the top 5000 CDR3 amino acid sequences were linked whenever the two sequences differed by an edit distance of one. Antigen specificity groups and MHC restriction were predicted for TRB CDR3 amino acid sequences with GLIPH2. To flag known associations with CMV, EBV, HIV or tissue antigens, CDR3 amino acid sequences were compared against VDJdb and McPAS-TCR. Pre-ART, post-ART and control groups were compared with Wilcoxon signed-rank tests and Holm-Bonferroni correction. TCRdb obtained this table from immuneACCESS and retained in-frame rearrangements with V and J assigned. These tables miss some clones; where compared with another copy, unresolved V genes account for less than half of the shortfall, and the remainder is unexplained. That table supplies the V and J calls and clone size; D and trimming were determined from the DNA. For this sample the table gives around 18,000 clones, of which 70% to 80% were detected only once. About 6.8% of the sample rests with the top ten.

Study-wide findings and limitations: Because pre-ART samples had limited cell numbers, unsorted PBMC were profiled rather than sorted CD4+ and CD8+ T cells. The samples span the years 2004 to 2017, and the ART regimens used at that time may not be as effective as current regimens. Compared with controls, HIV repertoires had narrower CDR3 length ranges, and the network structure pointed to an antigen-experienced repertoire that shifted only slightly toward naive after ART. Inferences about post-ART repertoire changes were limited because no data were available on ART adherence, viral resistance or therapy changes. Owing to limited PBMC availability, only the TCR beta chain was sequenced, without alpha chain pairing. Starting ART was linked to a significant rise in TRB diversity, yet even with long-term ART the diversity remained significantly lower than in transplant donor controls. Expanded TRB clones identified before ART initiation dominated the repertoire across all time points, though the dominance fluctuated and decreased in many PLHIV after ART.

This material consisted of unsorted PBMCs, taken at the start of antiretroviral therapy, before treatment. The receptor's source is a man younger than 35 with HIV.

The CDR3 sequence is CASSLWVAGGDNEQFF. Here is the DNA: TGTGCCAGCAGTTTATGGGTAGCGGGAGGTGATAATGAGCAGTTCTTC. The V gene is TRBV27 and the J gene is TRBJ2-1, with TRBD2 identical over 10 junction bases. The germline V gene (reference sequence) yields MNHEY for CDR1 and SMNVEV for CDR2. The cysteine opens and the phenylalanine closes a CDR3 of 16 amino acids. CDR3 DNA only is kept here, 48 bases in frame from base 1. The germline V and J ends show losses of 1 base and 7 bases respectively, and no gene match explains 7 bases of the junction.